The next 31 T cell receptor beta chains were all read from a single sample in a study of blood T cell repertoires in COVID-19. Sequenced by immunoSEQ multiplex PCR; TCRdb stores in-frame clones only, minus some. Of about 250,000 clones in the sample, 88% were seen once. Sequenced sample: peripheral blood. The receptors come from a man aged 80 or over with acute or convalescent COVID-19.

In its sample, this clone was seen a few times. The chain joins TRBV19 to TRBJ1-2; tentative D call: TRBD1 (6 bases). In germline, CDR1 is LNHDA, CDR2 SQIVND (reference sequence). The length of the CDR3 is 13 residues. The V and J ends lost 7 bases and 5 bases respectively, with 14 bases between them. Here the CDR3 DNA reads TGTGCCAGTACCGGACAGCTCTGGTATGGCTACACCTTC. Protein product: CASTGQLWYGYTF.

V is TRBV5-1 and J is TRBJ1-4, with a weak D call TRBD1 (5 bases). Germline lookup yields CDR1 SGHRS and CDR2 YFSETQ. The length of the CDR3 is 15 residues. The V end was cut by 2 bases, the J end by 6 bases, with 14 bases between. CDR3 nucleotides: TGCGCCAGCAGCTTTGGGTCGTCGACAGATGAAAAACTGTTTTTT. It translates to CASSFGSSTDEKLFF.

The J gene is TRBJ2-7, the V gene TRBV11-3; D uncertain. Germline lookup yields CDR1 SGHNT and CDR2 YENEEA. This CDR3 has 15 amino acids. Trimming shortened V by 6 bases and J by 0 bases, and 15 bases separated the two germline ends. The CDR3 DNA reads TGTGCCAGCAGACACACGGGTCCCAGCTCCTACGAGCAGTACTTC. Its protein is CASRHTGPSSYEQYF.

This chain joins TRBV20-1 and TRBJ2-1; D not certain. The CDR3 totals 11 residues. Looked up from germline, CDR1 is DFQATT and CDR2 is SNEGSKA (reference sequence). V dropped 7 bases and J dropped 11 bases, with 15 bases sitting between them. The CDR3 spells CSVDAWRQQFF. The CDR3 bases are TGCAGTGTCGATGCATGGCGGCAGCAGTTCTTC.

The genes are TRBV9 and TRBJ1-4; D gene unclear. The CDR3 has 14 residues. V lost 4 bases, J lost 8 bases, and 15 bases lay in between. CDR1 and CDR2 from the germline V gene are SGDLS and YYNGEE. This CDR3 is CASSSSGSGEKLFF. CDR3 coding DNA: TGTGCCAGCAGCTCATCCGGGTCGGGAGAAAAACTGTTTTTT.

The genes are TRBV24-1 and TRBJ2-7, with 9 bases identical to TRBD1. CDR1 KGHDR and CDR2 SFDVKD come from the germline V gene. This CDR3 has 15 residues. V trimming: 4 bases; J trimming: 2 bases; junction bases outside the gene matches: 5. DNA for the CDR3: TGTGCCACCAGTGACTCCGGGACAGGGACCTACGAGCAGTACTTC. Protein sequence: CATSDSGTGTYEQYF.

CDR3 coding DNA: TGCGCCAGCAGCTTGGAATCTGGAGGCACTGAAGCTTTCTTT. Protein product: CASSLESGGTEAFF. This chain links TRBV5-1 with TRBJ1-1, with D unresolved. Germline-derived CDR1 and CDR2 are SGHRS and YFSETQ. The germline V and J ends were trimmed by 0 bases and 4 bases, with 10 bases remaining between them. CDR3 size: 14 residues.

This clone was observed a single time. This rearrangement joins TRBV7-2 to TRBJ2-5, with 14 nucleotides matching TRBD2. The CDR3 extends over 19 amino acids. The J segment lost 4 bases and the V segment lost 1 base, leaving 11 bases of the junction unmatched. Germline-derived CDR1 and CDR2 are SGHTA and FQGNSA. The CDR3 coding sequence is TGTGCCAGCAGCTTAGGAGGACTAGCGGGAGGCTCAGGGAGAGAGACCCAGTACTTC. Amino acid sequence: CASSLGGLAGGSGRETQYF.

The chain couples TRBV10-3 to TRBJ2-1; TRBD2 matches at 8 bases. Germline V gene data show CDR1 as ENHRY and CDR2 as SYGVKD. The trim removed 2 bases at V and 5 bases at J, leaving 5 bases unmatched. The CDR3 loop spans 15 amino acids. In nucleotides, the CDR3 is TGTGCCATCAGTGAGGGACTAGCTCGGCACAATGAGCAGTTCTTC. Its translation: CAISEGLARHNEQFF.

The genes are TRBV18 and TRBJ1-4; 9 bases align to TRBD1. The trim removed 3 bases at V and 8 bases at J, leaving 10 bases unmatched. The CDR3 has 16 amino acids. Germline V gene lookup returns CDR1 KGHSH and CDR2 LQKENI. This chain's CDR3 is CASSPPPGQGREKLFF. The CDR3 DNA is TGTGCCAGCTCACCTCCTCCGGGACAGGGAAGAGAAAAACTGTTTTTT.

This chain links TRBV6-6 with TRBJ1-4; perhaps TRBD1 as D (6 bases). From germline, CDR1 is MNHNY and CDR2 SVGAGI (reference sequence). With 5 bases removed from V and 1 base from J, the gap between germline ends came to 8 bases. This CDR3 comprises 14 residues. CDR3 nucleotide sequence: TGTGCCAGCAGTCTGGACAGAACTAATGAAAAACTGTTTTTT. As protein: CASSLDRTNEKLFF.

This chain links TRBV7-9 with TRBJ2-2; D may be TRBD2 (7 bases). V was shortened by 3 bases and J by 5 bases, with 13 bases between the two germline ends. This CDR3 contains 15 residues. The germline V gene encodes CDR1 SEHNR and CDR2 FQNEAQ (reference sequence). CDR3 amino acids: CASSFGGGMTGELFF. The CDR3 bases are TGTGCCAGCAGCTTCGGCGGGGGCATGACCGGGGAGCTGTTTTTT.

The V gene is TRBV7-8, the J gene TRBJ1-5; D unresolved. The CDR3 length is 13 residues. The germline gives CDR1 SGHVS, CDR2 FQNEAQ. The V gene lost 8 bases and the J gene lost 2 bases, with 10 bases spanning the gap. CDR3 loop: CASSRYGNQPQHF. CDR3 nucleotides: TGTGCCAGCTCCCGCTACGGCAATCAGCCCCAGCATTTT.

This clone was observed a handful of times. The chain recombines TRBV19 with TRBJ1-5; possible D gene TRBD1, 5 bases. Germline lookup yields CDR1 LNHDA and CDR2 SQIVND (reference sequence). CDR3 length: 16 amino acids. Trimming cost V 3 bases and J 3 bases, with 15 bases left between them. CDR3 bases: TGTGCCAGTAGTATTTCCTCCAGGGTCACCAATCAGCCCCAGCATTTT. This codes for CASSISSRVTNQPQHF.

The chain recombines TRBV9 with TRBJ2-3; D unresolved. CDR1 is SGDLS and CDR2 is YYNGEE in the germline V gene. Between the trimmed V and J ends, which lost 1 base and 0 bases, there was a span of 9 bases. This CDR3 has 15 residues. The CDR3 coding sequence is TGTGCCAGCAGCGTAAGCACCGTTAGCACAGATACGCAGTATTTT. Protein sequence: CASSVSTVSTDTQYF.

This chain links TRBV7-3 with TRBJ2-3, with 9 bases that match TRBD1. In germline, CDR1 is SGHTA, CDR2 FQGTGA. This CDR3 is 15 amino acids long. The V gene end was trimmed by 4 bases and the J gene end by 4 bases; junction bases not matched to a gene: 6. The CDR3 reads CASSSPGTGSDTQYF. The CDR3 nucleotides are TGTGCCAGCAGCTCTCCCGGGACAGGGTCAGATACGCAGTATTTT.

The V call is TRBV19, the J call TRBJ2-1; 10 bases are shared with TRBD2. CDR1 is LNHDA, CDR2 SQIVND, per germline (reference sequence). Trimming took 4 bases from V and 6 from J; bases not matched to a gene: 9. The CDR3 spans 16 residues. The CDR3 coding sequence is TGTGCCAGTAGTAGAGCCCCAAGCGGGAGGGTCAATGAGCAGTTCTTC. Translation: CASSRAPSGRVNEQFF.

The chain employs TRBV10-1 and TRBJ1-6; 7 nucleotides align to TRBD1. Germline V CDR1 and CDR2: WNHNN, SYGVQD (reference sequence). With 8 bases clipped from V and 5 bases from J, the junction kept 9 bases outside the gene matches. CDR3 size: 15 residues. This CDR3 is CASRTTGTDNSPLHF. In nucleotides, the CDR3 is TGCGCCAGCCGAACGACCGGGACAGATAATTCACCCCTCCACTTT.

The chain links TRBV7-3 to TRBJ2-3; TRBD2 is a possible D gene (6 bases). V lost 7 bases and J lost 2, with 16 bases in between. The CDR3 covers 15 residues. The germline CDR1 and CDR2 sequences are SGHTA and FQGTGA. CDR3 in amino acids: CASTLGGLDTDTQYF. CDR3 nucleotide sequence: TGTGCCAGCACCTTGGGGGGACTCGACACAGATACGCAGTATTTT.

The count of this clone is one. The CDR3 DNA reads TGTGCCACCAGCAGAGAGTTGGCTAGCGGTGGAGATACGCAGTATTTT. This encodes CATSRELASGGDTQYF. The genes are TRBV15 and TRBJ2-3; 7 bases are shared with TRBD2. J gave up 5 bases and V 0 bases, and 8 bases lay outside the gene matches. This CDR3 is 16 amino acids long. The germline gives CDR1 LNHNV, CDR2 YYDKDF (reference sequence).

The gene calls are TRBV27 and TRBJ2-7; D unclear. Germline loops: CDR1 MNHEY, CDR2 SMNVEV (reference sequence). The CDR3 spans 10 residues. V shed 5 bases and J shed 6 bases, with 5 bases lying between them. In nucleotides, the CDR3 is TGTGCCAGCAGTCCCCTCGAGCAGTACTTC. This encodes CASSPLEQYF.

The gene calls are TRBV6-5 and TRBJ2-7, with 9 bases fitting TRBD1. CDR3 length: 15 residues. Germline V gene data show CDR1 as MNHEY and CDR2 as SVGAGI. The trim removed 5 bases at V and 0 bases at J, leaving 5 bases unmatched. The DNA of the CDR3 is TGTGCCAGCAGTACAGGGGGCGCAGGCTCCTACGAGCAGTACTTC. It encodes CASSTGGAGSYEQYF.

The chain has TRBV10-3 and TRBJ1-2, with TRBD1 matching over 7 bases. The V and J ends lost 3 bases and 5 bases, in that order; junction bases with no gene match: 12. The CDR3 runs to 16 residues. Germline lookup yields CDR1 ENHRY and CDR2 SYGVKD. DNA of the CDR3: TGTGCCATCAGTGACCTGACAGGGTCCTTCTCATATGGCTACACCTTC. This codes for CAISDLTGSFSYGYTF.

V is TRBV14 and J is TRBJ2-5; weak D call: TRBD1 (6 bases). Germline assignment: CDR1 SGHDN and CDR2 FVKESK. Trimming left V 4 bases short and J 5 bases short, with 20 bases between. The CDR3 is 16 amino acids. The DNA for the CDR3 is TGTGCCAGCAGCCGGGGGCCTTCTGGGCTGGTGGAGACCCAGTACTTC. Its translation: CASSRGPSGLVETQYF.

The V call is TRBV5-1, the J call TRBJ1-3, with 7 bases fitting TRBD1. In germline, CDR1 is SGHRS, CDR2 YFSETQ. There are 16 residues in the CDR3. J was trimmed by 0 bases and V by 0 bases; bases with no gene match: 3. CDR3: CASSLEGTDSGNTIYF. Here the CDR3 DNA reads TGCGCCAGCAGCTTGGAAGGGACAGACTCTGGAAACACCATATATTTT. Full variable domain (missing parts from reference TRBV5-1 and TRBJ1-3): KAGVTQTPRYLIKTRGQQVTLSCSPISGHRSVSWYQQTPGQGLQFLFEYFSETQRNKGNFPGRFSGRQFSNSRSEMNVSTLELGDSALYLCASSLEGTDSGNTIYFGEGSWLTVV.

The chain recombines TRBV28 with TRBJ1-2, with D uncertain. The CDR3 has 13 amino acids. V was shortened by 5 bases and J by 1 base, with 8 bases between the two germline ends. Germline lookup yields CDR1 MDHEN and CDR2 SYDVKM. CDR3 sequence: CASSPPINYGYTF. The CDR3 DNA sequence: TGTGCCAGCAGTCCTCCTATTAACTATGGCTACACCTTC.

This clone was found once. The V gene is TRBV2, the J gene TRBJ1-6; weak D call: TRBD1 (5 bases). Deletions cut 5 bases from V and 4 bases from J, with 18 bases between. Per germline, CDR1 SNHLY and CDR2 FYNNEI. The length of the CDR3 is 17 residues. CDR3 region: CASSSQAGGRYNSPLHF. CDR3 DNA sequence: TGTGCCAGCAGTTCCCAGGCGGGGGGACGATATAATTCACCCCTCCACTTT.

The V and J genes are TRBV27 and TRBJ2-7, with D possibly TRBD1 on 6 matching bases. Germline V gene sequence: CDR1 MNHEY, CDR2 SMNVEV (reference sequence). Trimming left V 6 bases short and J 3 bases short, with 12 bases between. The length of the CDR3 is 13 residues. The DNA of the CDR3 is TGTGCCAGCAGCGGTGGGACAAACTACGAGCAGTACTTC. This sequence encodes CASSGGTNYEQYF.

V usage is TRBV7-8 and J usage is TRBJ1-3; 8 bases align to TRBD1. The CDR3 spans 14 residues. The V segment lost 6 bases and the J segment 3 bases; nucleotides outside the gene matches: 4. The V gene's germline CDR1 is SGHVS and CDR2 FQNEAQ. CDR3 bases: TGTGCCAGCAGTACAGGGGGTGGTGGAAACACCATATATTTT. This gives the protein CASSTGGGGNTIYF.

Regarding this clone: Other DNA variants within this sample encode the same CDR3. V and J are TRBV5-1 and TRBJ2-7; D is possibly TRBD1 (6 bases). The germline V gene encodes CDR1 SGHRS and CDR2 YFSETQ. Deletions cut 1 base from V and 0 bases from J, with 8 bases between. CDR3 length: 14 residues. The CDR3 DNA sequence: TGCGCCAGCAGCTTGTCAGGGGTCTCCTACGAGCAGTACTTC. Residues: CASSLSGVSYEQYF.

This chain links TRBV7-9 with TRBJ2-7; tentative D call: TRBD2 (6 bases). This CDR3 is 16 amino acids long. Germline V lookup: CDR1 SEHNR, CDR2 FQNEAQ (reference sequence). Trimming left V 4 bases short and J 0 bases short, with 16 bases between. CDR3 amino acids: CASSYLGGGPSYEQYF. In DNA, the CDR3 is TGTGCCAGCAGCTACCTCGGTGGAGGGCCCTCCTACGAGCAGTACTTC.